The 25 T cell receptor beta chains in this list originate from one sample, sequenced in a study of blood T cell repertoires in COVID-19 (dated by TCRdb to the early 2020s). Receptor libraries were prepared by the immunoSEQ multiplex PCR assay. In TCRdb, the immuneACCESS table is reduced to in-frame sequences with V and J assigned. These tables do not hold every clone; where another copy was compared, an unresolved V gene accounts for under half, and the others remain unexplained. The sample has a few hundred thousand clones on record, more than 85% of them singletons. The ten largest account for around 0.86% of the sample. Sequencing was carried out using PBMCs or T cells enriched from blood (not recorded which). The receptors derive from a woman between 35 and 50 years old who had been exposed to COVID-19.

This clone was recorded once. The sample contains more than one DNA sequence encoding this CDR3. This chain uses TRBV2 with TRBJ1-2, with TRBD1 identical over 9 bases. The CDR3 consists of 12 residues. Germline CDR1 reads SNHLY; CDR2 reads FYNNEI. With 9 bases clipped from V and 7 bases from J, the junction kept 6 bases outside the gene matches. This CDR3 is CASRTGGSGYTF. The CDR3 nucleotides are TGTGCCAGTCGAACAGGGGGCTCTGGCTACACCTTC.

The chain joins TRBV10-2 to TRBJ1-5, with a possible D match to TRBD1 (6 bases). V lost 7 bases and J 4 bases, leaving 14 bases between the germline ends. This CDR3 spans 14 amino acids. The germline V gene has CDR1 WSHSY and CDR2 SAAADI. As DNA, the CDR3 is TGCGCCAGCAAGCAAGGGGGAGGGAATCAGCCCCAGCATTTT. This translates into CASKQGGGNQPQHF.

This clone was recorded once. This chain uses TRBV3-1 (or the pseudogene TRBV3-2) with TRBJ2-1; 10 bases agree with TRBD2. V shed 4 bases and J 10 bases; nucleotides not matched to a gene: 13. The CDR3 is 16 amino acids. Looked up from germline, CDR1 is LGHDT and CDR2 is YNNKEL (reference sequence). CDR3 sequence (DNA): TGTGCCAGCAGCCCTCGGCCGAGCGGGGGGGCAGGGGAGCAGTTCTTC. Translated, it gives CASSPRPSGGAGEQFF.

The V gene is TRBV6-2 or TRBV6-3, the J gene TRBJ2-2, with 13 bases fitting TRBD2. Germline CDR1 and CDR2: MNHEY and SVGEGT. The V gene end was trimmed by 2 bases and the J gene end by 6 bases; junction bases not matched to a gene: 12. This CDR3 contains 19 residues. The CDR3 nucleotides read TGTGCCAGCAGTTACCCCACTACTAGCGGGAGGGTTGGCGCCGGGGAGCTGTTTTTT. It encodes CASSYPTTSGRVGAGELFF.

This sequence joins TRBV6-2 or TRBV6-3 and TRBJ2-7; D possibly corresponds to TRBD2 (6 bases). This CDR3 has 17 amino acids. Germline CDR1 is MNHEY and CDR2 is SVGEGT. Trimming pared 5 bases from V and 3 bases from J, leaving 23 bases between. The CDR3 spells CASSTETRVPILYEQYF. The DNA for the CDR3 is TGTGCCAGCAGTACCGAGACTAGAGTCCCAATACTCTACGAGCAGTACTTC.

This rearrangement joins TRBV19 to TRBJ2-3, with TRBD2 matching over 7 bases. Unmatched junction bases numbered 11, after V lost 6 bases and J lost 5 bases. Germline loops: CDR1 LNHDA, CDR2 SQIVND (reference sequence). The CDR3 spans 15 residues. CDR3 coding DNA: TGTGCCAGTAGAGAAAGCGGGGCCTTTGGAGATACGCAGTATTTT. Its protein product is CASRESGAFGDTQYF.

The chain links TRBV14 to TRBJ2-1; TRBD1 matches at 8 bases. The CDR3 is made up of 16 amino acids. V gave up 0 bases and J gave up 7 bases; unmatched junction bases: 8. Germline V gene lookup returns CDR1 SGHDN and CDR2 FVKESK. This CDR3 is CASSQDLIQGANEQFF. Here the CDR3 DNA reads TGTGCCAGCAGCCAAGATCTAATTCAGGGGGCGAATGAGCAGTTCTTC.

Here the CDR3 DNA reads TGTGCCAGCAGCCGGCGGGGTTTATACAATGAGCAGTTCTTC. Residues: CASSRRGLYNEQFF. The V gene is TRBV3-1 (or the pseudogene TRBV3-2), the J gene TRBJ2-1; weak D call: TRBD2 (6 bases). CDR3 size: 14 residues. V was clipped by 4 bases and J by 4 bases, with 11 bases between them. CDR1 is LGHDT, CDR2 YNNKEL, per germline (reference sequence).

The chain combines TRBV6-5 with TRBJ1-1; the match to TRBD1 covers 7 bases. Germline V gene sequence: CDR1 MNHEY, CDR2 SVGAGI. The ends lost 0 bases at V and 7 bases at J; junction bases unmatched: 8. The CDR3 covers 15 residues. CDR3: CASSYSYVGDSEAFF. CDR3 bases: TGTGCCAGCAGTTACTCGTATGTCGGGGACAGTGAAGCTTTCTTT.

The chain combines TRBV20-1 with TRBJ2-5; D might be TRBD2 (5 bases). This CDR3 comprises 11 residues. Germline loops: CDR1 DFQATT, CDR2 SNEGSKA (reference sequence). Trimming cost V 6 bases and J 5 bases, with 10 bases left between them. Here the CDR3 reads CSAMEEETQYF. In DNA form, the CDR3 reads TGCAGTGCCATGGAGGAGGAGACCCAGTACTTC.

This clone has just a few counts. The V call is TRBV11-3, the J call TRBJ2-7; tentatively, D is TRBD2 (5 bases). Trimming shortened V by 2 bases and J by 5 bases, and 13 bases separated the two germline ends. The V gene's germline CDR1 is SGHNT and CDR2 YENEEA. This CDR3 region has 14 residues. The CDR3 nucleotides read TGTGCCAGCAGCTTATCCGGGATCGTCCACGAGCAGTACTTC. Amino acids: CASSLSGIVHEQYF. Full variable domain (missing parts from reference TRBV11-3 and TRBJ2-7): EAGVVQSPRYKIIEKKQPVAFWCNPISGHNTLYWYLQNLGQGPELLIRYENEEAVDDSQLPKDRFSAERLKGVDSTLKIQPAELGDSAVYLCASSLSGIVHEQYFGPGTRLTVT.

The chain links TRBV19 to TRBJ2-7, with 13 bases identical to TRBD2. The V and J ends lost 3 bases and 7 bases, in that order; junction bases with no gene match: 12. Germline CDR1 reads LNHDA; CDR2 reads SQIVND (reference sequence). CDR3 length: 17 residues. The CDR3 region is CASSMEMWTSGRIEQYF. The CDR3 nucleotides read TGTGCCAGTAGTATGGAAATGTGGACTAGCGGGAGAATAGAGCAGTACTTC.

The V gene is TRBV5-8, the J gene TRBJ2-7; TRBD1 might be the D (5 bases). The CDR3 loop spans 13 amino acids. Germline V lookup: CDR1 SGHTS, CDR2 YDEGEE. V lost 3 bases, J lost 3 bases, and 10 bases lay in between. This CDR3 is CASSSDKFYEQYF. DNA of the CDR3: TGTGCCAGCAGCTCGGACAAATTCTACGAGCAGTACTTC.

The chain links TRBV7-9 to TRBJ1-4; 8 nucleotides agree with TRBD1. Looked up from germline, CDR1 is SEHNR and CDR2 is FQNEAQ (reference sequence). Trimming cost V 5 bases and J 7 bases; bases outside gene matches: 6. The CDR3 length is 14 residues. This CDR3 reads CASSLQGGGEKLFF. CDR3 coding DNA: TGTGCCAGCAGCCTACAGGGGGGAGGTGAAAAACTGTTTTTT.

The gene calls are TRBV7-6 and TRBJ1-1; D is unclear. V was clipped by 0 bases and J by 3 bases, with 5 bases between them. CDR1 is SGHVS, CDR2 FNYEAQ, per germline. This CDR3 region has 13 residues. The CDR3 DNA sequence: TGTGCCAGCAGCTTAGCGGGCGACACTGAAGCTTTCTTT. It translates to CASSLAGDTEAFF.

This rearrangement joins TRBV7-2 to TRBJ2-7, with a weak D call TRBD2 (5 bases). Between the trimmed V and J ends, which lost 4 bases and 4 bases, there was a span of 17 bases. Germline V gene lookup returns CDR1 SGHTA and CDR2 FQGNSA. CDR3 length: 15 residues. The CDR3 DNA follows: TGTGCCAGCAGCTCATTTCCCGAACGAGGGTACGAGCAGTACTTC. It codes for CASSSFPERGYEQYF.

This rearrangement joins TRBV4-1 to TRBJ2-7; the D is unclear. V lost 0 bases and J lost 0, with 9 bases in between. The germline CDR1 and CDR2 sequences are MGHRA and YSYEKL. The CDR3 covers 15 residues. The CDR3 DNA reads TGCGCCAGCAGCCAAGAAGACACCAGCTCCTACGAGCAGTACTTC. This sequence encodes CASSQEDTSSYEQYF.

V is TRBV7-9 and J is TRBJ2-7; 8 positions match TRBD1. CDR1 is SEHNR, CDR2 FQNEAQ, per germline (reference sequence). The CDR3 totals 13 residues. The J segment lost 6 bases and the V segment lost 5 bases, leaving 6 bases of the junction unmatched. The CDR3 protein is CASSGGQGFEQYF. The CDR3 DNA follows: TGTGCCAGCAGCGGCGGACAGGGTTTCGAGCAGTACTTC.

The chain links TRBV11-3 to TRBJ1-3; 11 positions agree with TRBD1. V lost 5 bases to trimming and J lost 3 bases; unmatched junction nucleotides: 18. CDR3 length: 20 residues. CDR1 is SGHNT and CDR2 is YENEEA in the germline V gene. The CDR3 region has the DNA TGTGCCAGCAGCCCCCACTTTGGCTCCGGGACAGGGGGAATTGGAAACACCATATATTTT. Its protein product is CASSPHFGSGTGGIGNTIYF.

The V and J genes are TRBV27 and TRBJ1-5; 8 bases line up with TRBD1. V lost 5 bases and J lost 2; bases outside the gene matches: 8. Germline assignment: CDR1 MNHEY and CDR2 SMNVEV (reference sequence). The CDR3 is made up of 16 amino acids. CDR3 protein: CASSAGQGMGNQPQHF. The DNA for the CDR3 is TGTGCCAGCAGTGCTGGACAGGGAATGGGCAATCAGCCCCAGCATTTT.

This chain connects TRBV2 to TRBJ1-3, with D unresolved. Trimming pared 7 bases from V and 0 bases from J, leaving 10 bases between. CDR3 length equals 14 residues. Germline CDR1 reads SNHLY; CDR2 reads FYNNEI. The CDR3 loop is CASMSGRSGNTIYF. The DNA of the CDR3 is TGTGCCAGCATGAGCGGCCGCTCTGGAAACACCATATATTTT.

The J gene is TRBJ1-2, the V gene TRBV27; 8 bases fit TRBD1. V lost 0 bases to trimming and J lost 4 bases; unmatched junction nucleotides: 7. From germline, CDR1 is MNHEY and CDR2 SMNVEV (reference sequence). The CDR3 is made up of 16 amino acids. In DNA form, the CDR3 reads TGTGCCAGCAGTTTATCGTCTCTAACAGGGGGCTATGGCTACACCTTC. Its translation: CASSLSSLTGGYGYTF.

The chain joins TRBV7-9 to TRBJ1-4, with D perhaps matching TRBD1 (6 bases). This CDR3 region has 15 residues. The V end was cut by 1 base, the J end by 8 bases, with 14 bases between. Germline V CDR1 and CDR2: SEHNR, FQNEAQ (reference sequence). In nucleotides, the CDR3 is TGTGCCAGCAGCTTAGTTGCAGGGGCCCGGGAAAAACTGTTTTTT. It encodes CASSLVAGAREKLFF.

This chain joins TRBV12-3 or TRBV12-4 and TRBJ2-2, with D uncertain. This CDR3 region has 13 residues. The V and J ends lost 5 bases and 4 bases respectively, with 8 bases between them. CDR3 DNA: TGTGCCAGCAGTCGTTCGGGCACCGGGGAGCTGTTTTTT. Translation: CASSRSGTGELFF.

This rearrangement joins TRBV6-2 or TRBV6-3 to TRBJ2-4; a possible D gene is TRBD1 (6 bases). CDR3 length: 16 residues. V lost 5 bases, J lost 0 bases, and 14 bases lay in between. CDR1 and CDR2 from the germline V gene are MNHEY and SVGEGT. The CDR3, as DNA: TGTGCCAGCAGTGCCTGGACAGCCGTAGCCAAAAACATTCAGTACTTC. Translation gives CASSAWTAVAKNIQYF.